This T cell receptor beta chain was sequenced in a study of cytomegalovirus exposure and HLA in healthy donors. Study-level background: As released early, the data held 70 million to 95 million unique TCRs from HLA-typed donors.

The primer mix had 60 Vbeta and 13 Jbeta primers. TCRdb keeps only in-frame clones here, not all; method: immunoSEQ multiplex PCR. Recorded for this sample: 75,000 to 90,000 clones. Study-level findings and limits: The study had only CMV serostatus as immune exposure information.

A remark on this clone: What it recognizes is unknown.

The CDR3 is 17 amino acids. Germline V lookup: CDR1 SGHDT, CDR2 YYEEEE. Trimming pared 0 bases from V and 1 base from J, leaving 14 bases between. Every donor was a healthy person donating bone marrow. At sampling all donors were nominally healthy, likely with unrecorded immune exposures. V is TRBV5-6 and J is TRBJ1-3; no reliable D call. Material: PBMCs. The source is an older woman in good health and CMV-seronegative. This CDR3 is CASSLGPGSSSGNTIYF. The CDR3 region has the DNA TGTGCCAGCAGCTTGGGGCCGGGGTCATCGTCTGGAAACACCATATATTTT. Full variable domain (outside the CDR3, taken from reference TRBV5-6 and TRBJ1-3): DAGVTQSPTHLIKTRGQQVTLRCSPKSGHDTVSWYQQALGQGPQFIFQYYEEEERQRGNFPDRFSGHQFPNYSSELNVNALLLGDSALYLCASSLGPGSSSGNTIYFGEGSWLTVV.